These T cell receptor beta chains were read from a single sample in a study of monozygotic twins with inflammatory bowel disease. TCRdb derives one entry per CDR3 protein from the 5' RACE reads, leaving out DNA. This sample's table reports some 210,000 distinct CDR3 sequences. Sequenced: blood. Receptor source: a human donor with ulcerative colitis or Crohn's disease, or a healthy co-twin of an affected twin (not recorded which). Both conserved end residues are part of each CDR3.

V,J,CDR3
TRBV5-1,TRBJ2-1,CASRLQPGTGYNEQFF
TRBV20-1,TRBJ2-3,CSARVPGNTDTQYF
TRBV7-9,TRBJ1-1,CASSLESAGNTEAFF
TRBV18,TRBJ1-1,CASSPPGTEATEAFF
TRBV19,TRBJ1-2,CASSRDRGNLYGYTF
TRBV20-1,TRBJ1-1,CSASWDFGNTEAFF
TRBV14,TRBJ1-2,CASSQDAGGYTF
TRBV24-1,TRBJ1-1,CATSGGRGTEAFF
TRBV27,TRBJ1-6,CASSGGNNSPLHF
TRBV5-5,TRBJ1-5,CASSLVSSEPQHF
TRBV12-3/TRBV12-4,TRBJ2-1,CASSLGGEQFF
TRBV4-2,TRBJ1-4,CASSRPGATNEKLFF
TRBV12-3/TRBV12-4,TRBJ1-6,CASRWDSHNSPLHF
TRBV7-2,TRBJ2-7,CASSLTGLLEQYF
TRBV7-9,TRBJ1-4,CASSRMGAATNEKLFF
TRBV4-1,TRBJ1-3,CASSQEFWGPGNTIYF
TRBV19,TRBJ1-2,CASSIEGPGDLGYTF
TRBV29-1,TRBJ2-7,CSVSGTGIYEQYF
TRBV12-3/TRBV12-4,TRBJ2-3,CASRFAGDTQYF
TRBV5-6,TRBJ1-5,CASSLEVRQSPNQPQHF
TRBV19,TRBJ2-1,CASLDSGRSYNEQFF
TRBV14,TRBJ2-2,CASSQFLNTGELFF
TRBV5-1,TRBJ1-2,CASSRTADGYTF
TRBV6-5,TRBJ1-5,CASSYSLGQGNQPQHF
TRBV7-2,TRBJ2-7,CASSLPGTGGTEQYF
TRBV11-2,TRBJ2-3,CASSFAGTPDTQYF
TRBV7-9,TRBJ1-2,CASSLVGRGYTF
TRBV12-3/TRBV12-4,TRBJ1-2,CASSTLPTGAYGYTF
TRBV5-1,TRBJ2-7,CASTRAPQFHEQYF
TRBV12-3/TRBV12-4,TRBJ1-1,CASTPGRLNTEAFF
TRBV12-3/TRBV12-4,TRBJ2-3,CASSRMDTQYF
TRBV5-1,TRBJ2-7,CASSRLGQSSEQYF
TRBV20-1,TRBJ1-6,CSARDARNSPLHF
TRBV5-1,TRBJ1-1,CASRLGGADTEAFF
TRBV7-8,TRBJ2-3,CASSSKRGGRVLSDTQYF
TRBV7-9,TRBJ2-3,CASSSSPPDTQYF
TRBV6-1,TRBJ1-4,CASSAGTGLEKLFF
TRBV18,TRBJ2-1,CASDRDRDWEQFF
TRBV7-8,TRBJ1-4,CASSPRDRATLKGLFF
TRBV20-1,TRBJ1-5,CSVLLRGYSNQPQHF
TRBV5-1,TRBJ2-2,CASRTDPNTGELFF
TRBV20-1,TRBJ1-5,CSARDLEGGSQPQHF
TRBV20-1,TRBJ2-2,CSARVSGADGELFF